The 3 T cell receptor beta chains below were found in one sample sequenced in a study of T-cell memory formation after mild COVID-19. TCRdb reprocessed the 5' RACE reads via MiXCR and lists one record per CDR3 protein. The table shows 140,000 or so distinct CDR3 sequences, with roughly 21% occurring only once. Material: PBMCs or a T cell subset sorted from them (not recorded which). The receptor set was obtained from an adult woman who had mild COVID-19 (a few samples of this study predate the infection). Cell type and time point are not known.

This clonotype was counted between two and nine times. The chain uses TRBV4-2 and TRBJ1-1; TRBD1 aligns across 8 bases. After removal of 4 bases from V and 11 bases from J, the junction contained 9 bases not matched to a gene. Looked up from germline, CDR1 is LGHNA and CDR2 is YNFKEQ. The CDR3 has 13 amino acids. The chain's CDR3 is CASSLNPDREAFF. CDR3 in DNA: TGTGCCAGCAGCCTCAATCCGGACAGGGAGGCTTTCTTT.

This chain links TRBV20-1 with TRBJ2-7; D may match TRBD1 or TRBD2 (5 bases each). The germline V gene has CDR1 DFQATT and CDR2 SNEGSKA (reference sequence). The CDR3 covers 12 residues. V gave up 6 bases and J gave up 7 bases, with 16 bases separating them. In DNA, the CDR3 is TGCAGTGCCTCTTCCGGGGCCTGGGAGCAGTACTTC. This translates into CSASSGAWEQYF.

This clonotype was found a few times. The genes are TRBV24-1 and TRBJ1-5; maybe TRBD1 (5 bases). CDR3 length: 14 amino acids. Germline CDR1 is KGHDR and CDR2 is SFDVKD. Trimming took off 3 bases at V and 4 bases at J, with 9 bases between the two ends. The CDR3 protein is CATSDTGPNQPQHF. The CDR3 DNA sequence: TGTGCCACCAGTGATACAGGTCCGAATCAGCCCCAGCATTTT.